These T cell receptor beta chains were read from a single sample in a study of beta chain features in type 1 diabetes. TCRdb keeps only in-frame clones here, not all; method: immunoSEQ multiplex PCR. The sample shows about 180,000 clones, approximately 7.8% of them seen only once. What was sequenced was central memory CD4+ T cells from blood. These receptors were collected from a woman aged 40 to 50 with type 1 diabetes. CDR3s include the opening cysteine and the closing phenylalanine or tryptophan. A D gene is named only where the DNA matches it firmly. Clone size appears in some rows only: once, few, many, or a class for an expanded clone.

D: -; size: -; V: TRBV18; J: TRBJ2-6; CDR3: CASSPATGANVLTF; DNA: TGTGCCAGCTCCCCTGCGACTGGGGCCAACGTCCTGACTTTC
D: -; size: few; V: TRBV30; J: TRBJ1-1; CDR3: CAWSPGETEAFF; DNA: TGTGCCTGGAGCCCGGGGGAAACTGAAGCTTTCTTT
D: -; size: -; V: TRBV15; J: TRBJ1-4; CDR3: CATSRDQGAEKLFF; DNA: TGTGCCACCAGCAGAGATCAAGGAGCTGAAAAACTGTTTTTT
D: TRBD2; size: few; V: TRBV5-1; J: TRBJ2-1; CDR3: CASSLGLAEYNEQFF; DNA: TGCGCCAGCAGCTTGGGACTAGCGGAATACAATGAGCAGTTCTTC
D: -; size: -; V: TRBV9; J: TRBJ1-1; CDR3: CASSSSTGTEAFF; DNA: TGTGCCAGCAGCTCCTCGACAGGAACTGAAGCTTTCTTT
D: TRBD1; size: few; V: TRBV6-5; J: TRBJ2-7; CDR3: CASSYRSGGNEQYF; DNA: TGTGCCAGCAGTTACCGGTCAGGGGGTAACGAGCAGTACTTC
D: -; size: -; V: TRBV10-3; J: TRBJ1-5; CDR3: CAISEGGTNGNQPQHF; DNA: TGTGCCATCAGTGAGGGAGGAACGAATGGCAATCAGCCCCAGCATTTT
D: -; size: few; V: TRBV5-1; J: TRBJ2-1; CDR3: CASSLANEQFF; DNA: TGCGCCAGCAGCTTGGCAAATGAGCAGTTCTTC
D: TRBD1; size: -; V: TRBV28; J: TRBJ2-1; CDR3: CASTSRDREFF; DNA: TGTGCCAGCACCTCCAGGGACAGGGAGTTCTTC
D: -; size: -; V: TRBV30; J: TRBJ2-6; CDR3: CAWDSGLSSGANVLTF; DNA: TGTGCCTGGGATTCTGGCCTCAGCTCTGGGGCCAACGTCCTGACTTTC
D: -; size: -; V: TRBV11-2; J: TRBJ1-1; CDR3: CASSPGVDTEAFF; DNA: TGTGCCAGCAGCCCCGGGGTGGACACTGAAGCTTTCTTT
D: -; size: few; V: TRBV5-1; J: TRBJ2-1; CDR3: CASSLQSSAGQFF; DNA: TGCGCCAGCAGCTTGCAGAGTAGCGCTGGACAGTTCTTC
D: -; size: -; V: TRBV30; J: TRBJ1-5; CDR3: CAWSGGGPQHF; DNA: TGTGCCTGGAGTGGGGGCGGGCCCCAGCATTTT
D: TRBD2; size: -; V: TRBV7-3; J: TRBJ2-1; CDR3: CASSLILASNEQFF; DNA: TGTGCCAGCAGCTTGATACTAGCGTCAAATGAGCAGTTCTTC
D: -; size: few; V: TRBV9; J: TRBJ2-1; CDR3: CASSRIQVSEQFF; DNA: TGTGCCAGCAGCCGCATACAGGTGTCTGAGCAGTTCTTC
D: -; size: -; V: TRBV15; J: TRBJ2-7; CDR3: CATSRAVTGHEQYF; DNA: TGTGCCACCAGCAGGGCCGTGACAGGACACGAGCAGTACTTC
D: TRBD2; size: few; V: TRBV5-4; J: TRBJ2-3; CDR3: CASRLGTSDTDTQYF; DNA: TGTGCCAGCAGGCTCGGGACTAGCGACACAGATACGCAGTATTTT
D: -; size: -; V: TRBV18; J: TRBJ2-6; CDR3: CASSPAQGANGANVLTF; DNA: TGTGCCAGCTCACCAGCGCAAGGGGCAAATGGGGCCAACGTCCTGACTTTC
D: -; size: many; V: TRBV11-2; J: TRBJ2-3; CDR3: CASSPREATDTQYF; DNA: TGTGCCAGCAGCCCCCGAGAGGCCACAGATACGCAGTATTTT
D: -; size: -; V: TRBV27; J: TRBJ1-1; CDR3: CASSLSGEDTEAFF; DNA: TGTGCCAGCAGTTTATCGGGGGAGGACACTGAAGCTTTCTTT
D: TRBD2; size: few; V: TRBV9; J: TRBJ2-5; CDR3: CASSVGGEETQYF; DNA: TGTGCCAGCAGCGTCGGGGGGGAAGAGACCCAGTACTTC
D: TRBD2; size: -; V: TRBV5-6; J: TRBJ2-1; CDR3: CASSLIAGVGEQFF; DNA: TGTGCCAGCAGCTTGATAGCGGGAGTGGGTGAGCAGTTCTTC
D: -; size: once; V: TRBV5-1; J: TRBJ2-2; CDR3: CASSFTTNSGIGELFF; DNA: TGCGCCAGCAGCTTCACAACTAATTCTGGCATCGGGGAGCTGTTTTTT
D: TRBD1; size: few; V: TRBV18; J: TRBJ1-5; CDR3: CASSAGTGKSQPQHF; DNA: TGTGCCAGCTCAGCAGGGACAGGGAAGAGCCAGCCCCAGCATTTT
D: TRBD2; size: -; V: TRBV7-2; J: TRBJ2-3; CDR3: CASSWGGGTPDTQYF; DNA: TGTGCCAGCAGCTGGGGCGGGGGGACACCAGATACGCAGTATTTT
D: -; size: -; V: TRBV7-9; J: TRBJ1-4; CDR3: CASSLDGRGLFF; DNA: TGTGCCAGCAGCTTAGATGGCCGCGGGCTGTTTTTT
D: -; size: few; V: TRBV7-2; J: TRBJ2-2; CDR3: CASSLEARATGELFF; DNA: TGTGCCAGCAGCTTAGAGGCCAGGGCGACCGGGGAGCTGTTTTTT
D: TRBD1; size: -; V: TRBV5-1; J: TRBJ2-2; CDR3: CASSKTGDAGELFF; DNA: TGCGCCAGCAGCAAGACAGGGGACGCCGGGGAGCTGTTTTTT
D: -; size: few; V: TRBV2; J: TRBJ2-3; CDR3: CASSFTILVTDTQYF; DNA: TGTGCCAGCAGTTTCACAATACTAGTCACAGATACGCAGTATTTT
D: TRBD1; size: -; V: TRBV28; J: TRBJ2-4; CDR3: CASSLYEGGSKNIQYF; DNA: TGTGCCAGCAGTTTATACGAAGGGGGCAGCAAAAACATTCAGTACTTC
D: TRBD1; size: few; V: TRBV7-2; J: TRBJ1-2; CDR3: CASSIGTGPAYGYTF; DNA: TGTGCCAGCAGCATAGGGACAGGGCCAGCCTATGGCTACACCTTC
D: -; size: -; V: TRBV2; J: TRBJ1-2; CDR3: CASTPGDGYTF; DNA: TGTGCCAGCACTCCAGGGGACGGCTACACCTTC
D: -; size: few; V: TRBV5-6; J: TRBJ1-5; CDR3: CASSLERSNQPQHF; DNA: TGTGCCAGCAGCTTGGAACGGAGCAATCAGCCCCAGCATTTT
D: -; size: -; V: TRBV28; J: TRBJ1-1; CDR3: CASTSGDKNTEAFF; DNA: TGTGCCAGCACCTCCGGGGACAAGAACACTGAAGCTTTCTTT
D: TRBD2; size: few; V: TRBV18; J: TRBJ2-1; CDR3: CASSPPTSSGSLSDEQFF; DNA: TGTGCCAGCTCACCACCGACAAGTAGCGGGAGCCTATCGGATGAGCAGTTCTTC
D: -; size: few; V: TRBV4-3; J: TRBJ2-3; CDR3: CASSPRAPGTDTQYF; DNA: TGCGCCAGCAGCCCCAGGGCTCCCGGCACAGATACGCAGTATTTT
D: -; size: many; V: TRBV7-9; J: TRBJ1-6; CDR3: CASSTGTAEQPLHF; DNA: TGTGCCAGCAGCACCGGGACTGCCGAACAACCCCTCCACTTT
D: -; size: -; V: TRBV7-2; J: TRBJ1-4; CDR3: CASSLNREGEKLFF; DNA: TGTGCCAGCAGCTTAAACCGGGAGGGTGAAAAACTGTTTTTT
D: -; size: few; V: TRBV7-8; J: TRBJ2-5; CDR3: CASSLSESQETQYF; DNA: TGTGCCAGCAGCTTATCGGAGAGCCAAGAGACCCAGTACTTC
D: TRBD1; size: -; V: TRBV18; J: TRBJ1-1; CDR3: CASSLLGTDGSEAFF; DNA: TGTGCCAGCTCACTTTTGGGGACAGATGGCAGTGAAGCTTTCTTT
D: -; size: -; V: TRBV5-1; J: TRBJ2-3; CDR3: CASSLGGDGTDTQYF; DNA: TGCGCCAGCAGCTTGGGGGGAGACGGCACAGATACGCAGTATTTT